Listed below are T cell receptor beta chains from one sample, sequenced in a study of blood T cells in healthy people across ages. TCRdb processed the 5' RACE reads anew with MiXCR; each CDR3 protein has one entry. The table shows just over 800,000 distinct CDR3 sequences, with approximately 59% occurring only once. Input material: blood. All receptors come from a man aged 25-45 years in good health. The CDR3 runs from the conserved cysteine through the conserved F or W. Fields, in order: CDR3 length, clone size, J gene, V gene, D gene, CDR3 protein, CDR3 DNA. D genes are given only for firm matches. The size field is filled for only some rows; it gives once, few, many or a size class.

>13|many|TRBJ2-1|TRBV29-1|-
CSVEGGSYNEQFF
TGCAGCGTTGAAGGGGGCTCCTACAATGAGCAGTTCTTC
>12|few|TRBJ2-5|TRBV29-1|-
CSVGRTEETQYF
TGCAGCGTCGGGCGGACAGAAGAGACCCAGTACTTC
>13|few|TRBJ2-7|TRBV29-1|TRBD2
CSVGGGFSYEQYF
TGCAGCGTTGGCGGGGGGTTCTCCTACGAGCAGTACTTC
>14|-|TRBJ1-6|TRBV28|-
CASSLREEGSPLHF
TGTGCCAGCAGTTTGAGGGAAGAGGGATCACCCCTCCACTTT
>12|-|TRBJ1-2|TRBV24-1|-
CATSDFGSDYTF
TGTGCCACCAGTGATTTTGGCAGCGACTACACCTTC
>15|-|TRBJ2-3|TRBV7-9|-
CASSLEGGYTDTQYF
TGTGCCAGCAGCTTAGAGGGGGGATACACAGATACGCAGTATTTT
>15|-|TRBJ2-1|TRBV5-1|TRBD1
CASSFSGQGAYEQFF
TGCGCCAGCAGCTTTTCGGGACAGGGGGCCTATGAGCAGTTCTTC
>17|-|TRBJ1-2|TRBV18|-
CASSPRVRAADNYGYTF
TGTGCCAGCTCACCACGGGTACGGGCAGCGGATAACTATGGCTACACCTTC
>17|few|TRBJ1-2|TRBV5-1|TRBD1
CASSIVQQGPLGYGYTF
TGCGCCAGCAGCATCGTCCAACAGGGGCCTCTAGGGTATGGCTACACCTTC
>15|once|TRBJ1-2|TRBV4-2|TRBD1
CASSQEGDRGHGYTF
TGTGCCAGCAGCCAAGAGGGGGACAGGGGGCATGGCTACACCTTC
>13|-|TRBJ2-7|TRBV20-1|-
CSGPASEGYEQYF
TGCAGTGGCCCTGCTAGCGAGGGTTACGAGCAGTACTTC
>15|-|TRBJ1-5|TRBV4-1|TRBD1
CASSRRDSDNQPQHF
TGCGCCAGCAGCCGCCGGGACAGTGACAATCAGCCCCAGCATTTT
>14|-|TRBJ2-7|TRBV7-2|-
CASSLSHGSYEQYF
TGTGCCAGCAGCTTAAGCCACGGCTCCTACGAGCAGTACTTC
>14|few|TRBJ2-5|TRBV6-5|TRBD1
CASTRGTAQETQYF
TGTGCCAGCACCAGGGGGACAGCCCAAGAGACCCAGTACTTC
>16|-|TRBJ1-5|TRBV12-5|-
CASGLWGGRSNQPQHF
TGTGCTAGTGGTTTGTGGGGGGGACGGAGCAATCAGCCCCAGCATTTT
>17|-|TRBJ2-5|TRBV7-2|TRBD2
CASSARLAGENQETQYF
TGTGCCAGCAGCGCCCGACTAGCGGGGGAAAACCAAGAGACCCAGTACTTC
>16|-|TRBJ1-6|TRBV7-8|-
CASKGGMSSYNSPLHF
TGTGCCAGCAAGGGGGGAATGAGCTCCTATAATTCACCCCTCCACTTT
>16|-|TRBJ2-7|TRBV6-2/TRBV6-3|-
CASSYSYSRASYEQYF
TGTGCCAGCAGTTACTCGTATTCTAGAGCGTCCTACGAGCAGTACTTC
>13|-|TRBJ1-2|TRBV20-1|-
CSAPYSSITGYTF
TGCAGTGCTCCTTACAGCTCGATAACGGGCTACACCTTC
>16|-|TRBJ2-3|TRBV7-3|TRBD2
CASSITSGESTDTQYF
TGTGCCAGCAGCATTACTAGCGGGGAAAGCACAGATACGCAGTATTTT
>14|-|TRBJ1-1|TRBV10-3|-
CAISEVTRIKEAFF
TGTGCCATCAGTGAGGTTACAAGGATTAAAGAAGCTTTCTTT
>13|-|TRBJ2-3|TRBV5-1|-
CATNPGTTDTQYF
TGCGCTACTAACCCCGGGACCACAGATACGCAGTATTTT
>16|-|TRBJ2-3|TRBV6-5|-
CASSYSPHERSDTQYF
TGTGCCAGCAGTTACTCTCCCCACGAACGTTCGGATACGCAGTATTTT
>13|-|TRBJ1-2|TRBV27|-
CASSLPGANGYTF
TGTGCCAGCAGTTTACCAGGGGCCAATGGCTACACCTTC
>13|-|TRBJ2-7|TRBV10-2|TRBD1
CASRGGQSANQYF
TGCGCCAGCAGAGGGGGACAGTCCGCCAACCAGTACTTC
>16|-|TRBJ2-7|TRBV2|-
CASTGRGTLSSYEQYF
TGTGCCAGCACCGGACGAGGGACACTCAGCTCCTACGAGCAGTACTTC
>13|-|TRBJ2-3|TRBV20-1|TRBD1
CSASDRNTDTQYF
TGCAGTGCTTCGGACAGGAACACAGATACGCAGTATTTT
>19|-|TRBJ2-1|TRBV7-2|-
CASSLGPPGQKTSYNEQFF
TGTGCCAGCAGCTTAGGACCCCCGGGACAAAAAACGTCGTACAATGAGCAGTTCTTC
>11|-|TRBJ2-1|TRBV7-2|-
CASSSYNGQFF
TGTGCCAGCAGCAGCTACAATGGGCAGTTCTTC
>11|few|TRBJ1-4|TRBV29-1|-
CSVARGGKLFF
TGCAGCGTCGCCAGGGGTGGAAAACTGTTTTTT
>14|-|TRBJ2-7|TRBV20-1|-
CSARPLDAGSEQYF
TGCAGTGCTAGACCCCTTGACGCAGGGTCGGAGCAGTACTTC
>14|-|TRBJ1-2|TRBV12-3/TRBV12-4|-
CASSLAGGVSGYTF
TGTGCCAGCAGTTTAGCTGGAGGTGTGTCTGGCTACACCTTC